The 2 T cell receptor beta chains presented below share a single source sample, sequenced in a study of beta chain features in type 1 diabetes. Study-level findings and limits: Moderately but significantly shorter TCRB CDR3s were found in Type 1 diabetes patients in all four CD4+ subsets.

The antigens these receptors bind are not known. TCRB transcripts that were expressed got sequenced, as all of the isolated RNA had been reverse transcribed. Assay used: immunoSEQ multiplex PCR; TCRdb lists only in-frame clones, some missing. The sample records 50,000 or so clones, roughly 41% being singletons. Sequencing was carried out using Tregs from blood. The receptors come from a man aged 30 to 45 with type 1 diabetes.

This clone was recorded a few times. The chain uses TRBV19 and TRBJ2-1; 9 bases fit TRBD2. Germline V gives CDR1 LNHDA, CDR2 SQIVND (reference sequence). This CDR3 contains 16 residues. With 5 bases clipped from V and 5 bases from J, the junction kept 10 bases outside the gene matches. This chain's CDR3 is CASSPLYSSGNNEQFF. CDR3 in DNA: TGTGCCAGTAGTCCCCTCTACTCTAGCGGGAACAATGAGCAGTTCTTC.

The chain is built from TRBV28 and TRBJ1-2; 9 nucleotides line up with TRBD1. This CDR3 has 15 amino acids. Looked up from germline, CDR1 is MDHEN and CDR2 is SYDVKM. V shed 6 bases and J 7 bases; nucleotides not matched to a gene: 12. For the CDR3, the DNA is TGTGCCAGCAGCCCACCGGGACAGGGAATTCCTGGCTACACCTTC. It encodes CASSPPGQGIPGYTF.